The entry below describes one T cell receptor (beta chain). Its antigen remains unknown. TCRdb used MiXCR to reprocess the 5' RACE reads, holding one entry per CDR3 protein. The sample lists fewer than 500,000 distinct CDR3 sequences, around 26% occurring once. The data are from a study of CD8 T cells in ankylosing spondylitis. Whole-study results and caveats: Blood of patients with ankylosing spondylitis appeared to be characterized by a TCR beta motif of eight or nine highly homologous variants.

Looked up from germline, CDR1 is DFQATT and CDR2 is SNEGSKA (reference sequence). Trimming removed 7 bases at V and 0 bases at J, with 11 bases between. CDR3 length equals 13 residues. Source material: blood, either unsorted or a sorted T cell fraction (not recorded which). This TCR derives from a male donor with ankylosing spondylitis. V is TRBV20-1 and J is TRBJ2-3, with D perhaps matching TRBD2 (6 bases). DNA of the CDR3: TGCAGTGTCCAAGGGACTAGCACAGATACGCAGTATTTT. It encodes CSVQGTSTDTQYF.